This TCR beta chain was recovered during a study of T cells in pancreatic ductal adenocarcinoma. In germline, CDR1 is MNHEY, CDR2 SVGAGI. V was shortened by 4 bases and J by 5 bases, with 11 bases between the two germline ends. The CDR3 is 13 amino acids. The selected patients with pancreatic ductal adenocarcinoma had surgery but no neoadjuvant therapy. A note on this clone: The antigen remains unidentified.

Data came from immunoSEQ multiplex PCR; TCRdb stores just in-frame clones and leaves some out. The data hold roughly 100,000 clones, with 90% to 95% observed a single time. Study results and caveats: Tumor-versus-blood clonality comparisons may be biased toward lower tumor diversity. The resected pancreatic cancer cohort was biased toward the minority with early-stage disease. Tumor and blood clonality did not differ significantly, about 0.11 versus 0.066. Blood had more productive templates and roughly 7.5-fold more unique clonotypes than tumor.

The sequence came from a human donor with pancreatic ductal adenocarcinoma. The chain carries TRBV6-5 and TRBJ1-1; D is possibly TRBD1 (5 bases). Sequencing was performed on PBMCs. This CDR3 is CASSFQGGTEAFF. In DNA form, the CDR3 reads TGTGCCAGCAGTTTCCAGGGTGGAACTGAAGCTTTCTTT.